This T cell receptor beta chain was identified in a study of CD8+ T cells in alopecia areata. Per the germline V gene, CDR1 is LNHNV and CDR2 is YYDKDF (reference sequence). The CDR3 contains 14 residues. Trimming at V came to 6 bases and at J to 7 bases, leaving 10 bases not matched to a gene. Following extraction, RNA underwent reverse transcription to cDNA, which served as the sequencing template. The protocol was immunoSEQ multiplex PCR, while the TCRdb copy is restricted to in-frame clones and leaves out a portion. Among roughly 190,000 clones, 50% to 60% were seen once, and the ten largest hold around 0.7%. Documented treatment: oral pan-JAK inhibitor, 5-10 mg twice daily.

This TCR derives from a human donor with alopecia areata. The sequencing here drew on CD4+ T cells sorted from blood, taken at week 4, from a patient treated with tofacitinib. The rearrangement joins TRBV15 to TRBJ2-3, with 7 positions matching TRBD2. The CDR3 sequence is CATSKAGEHHTQYF. Here the CDR3 DNA reads TGTGCCACCAGTAAGGCGGGAGAGCACCATACGCAGTATTTT.